The rows below give T cell receptor beta chains drawn from one sample of a study of T cell responses to AZD1222 COVID-19 vaccine. The protocol was immunoSEQ multiplex PCR, while the TCRdb copy is restricted to in-frame clones and leaves out a portion. The table has around 100,000 clones, around nine tenths seen once; the top ten hold about 3.3%. Specimen: peripheral blood, collected on day 0 of AZD1222 vaccination. All receptors come from an adult in good health. The CDR3 runs from the conserved cysteine through the conserved F or W. The D gene is left open where the match is weak. The size field is filled for only some rows; it gives once, few, many or a size class.

clone_size	v_call	j_call	d_call	cdr3_nt	cdr3_aa
NA	TRBV12-3/TRBV12-4	TRBJ1-1	NA	TGTGCCAGCAGTTGGGGGCGGGGAGTAGCTTTCTTT	CASSWGRGVAFF
few	TRBV27	TRBJ1-2	NA	TGTGCCAGCAGTTTACAAGGGTATGGCTACACCTTC	CASSLQGYGYTF
NA	TRBV9	TRBJ1-3	TRBD1	TGTGCCAGCAGCGCCTCGACAGGGACTGGAAACACCATATATTTT	CASSASTGTGNTIYF
NA	TRBV20-1	TRBJ1-3	NA	TGCAGTGCTAGTGTAGGGGGGACCGTATCTGGAAACACCATATATTTT	CSASVGGTVSGNTIYF
NA	TRBV7-2	TRBJ2-5	TRBD2	TGTGCCAGCAGCTGGGTCCCCCCGGGACTAGCGGGGGGCCAAGAGACCCAGTACTTC	CASSWVPPGLAGGQETQYF
NA	TRBV16	TRBJ1-6	NA	TGTGCCAGCAGCCAAAGGGCGGGGCAAGGGTCACCCCTCCACTTT	CASSQRAGQGSPLHF
NA	TRBV6-2/TRBV6-3	TRBJ2-4	NA	TGTGCCAGCAGTGGGCCAGGGTACGCCAAAAACATTCAGTACTTC	CASSGPGYAKNIQYF
NA	TRBV7-2	TRBJ1-4	NA	TGTGCCAGCAGGGAGGGACGTGGGGCAACTAATGAAAAACTGTTTTTT	CASREGRGATNEKLFF
NA	TRBV7-2	TRBJ2-1	TRBD2	TGTGCCAGCAGCCCCACGCGGGGGGGCCGAGGCAATGAGCAGTTCTTC	CASSPTRGGRGNEQFF
few	TRBV4-1	TRBJ2-1	NA	TGCGCCAGCAGCGGGTTAGGAGTGTTGGGGTTGCAGTTCTTC	CASSGLGVLGLQFF
NA	TRBV29-1	TRBJ1-3	NA	TGCAGCGTTGCTGAAACCAGCACCATATATTTT	CSVAETSTIYF
NA	TRBV6-2/TRBV6-3	TRBJ2-7	NA	TGTGCCAGCAGTTACTCGTCGCTCGGGTTAGAGCAGTACTTC	CASSYSSLGLEQYF